A single sample is the source of the 18 T cell receptor beta chains below, sequenced in a study of T cells after yellow fever vaccination. TCRdb passed the 5' RACE reads through MiXCR, listing each CDR3 protein once. The sample lists around 320,000 distinct CDR3 sequences, less than 9.5% occurring once. Sample: CD4+ T cells sorted from PBMCs, taken 5 days after the yellow fever booster vaccination. The receptor source for this set is a man aged 18 to 29 who received the YFV17D yellow fever vaccine.

The gene calls are TRBV5-1 and TRBJ2-1; the match to TRBD2 covers 8 bases. The CDR3 runs to 14 residues. The germline V gene encodes CDR1 SGHRS and CDR2 YFSETQ. J was trimmed by 8 bases and V by 2 bases; bases with no gene match: 6. The CDR3 bases are TGCGCCAGCAGCTTAGTCGCGGGGGGTGATGAGCAGTTCTTC. Translation gives CASSLVAGGDEQFF.

This clonotype was counted many times. This sequence joins TRBV11-3 and TRBJ1-5; D call uncertain. Per germline, CDR1 SGHNT and CDR2 YENEEA. The length of the CDR3 is 15 residues. V was clipped by 5 bases and J by 1 base, with 12 bases between them. CDR3 amino acids: CASSLILASNQPQHF. CDR3 DNA sequence: TGTGCCAGCAGCCTTATCCTCGCGAGCAATCAGCCCCAGCATTTT.

This clonotype was seen only a few times. The V and J genes are TRBV20-1 and TRBJ1-2; D gene unclear. The CDR3 has 12 residues. Germline CDR1 reads DFQATT; CDR2 reads SNEGSKA (reference sequence). Trimming removed 6 bases from V and 1 base from J, with 9 bases in between. The CDR3 DNA reads TGCAGTGCCTCGACAAATAACTATGGCTACACCTTC. Translated, it gives CSASTNNYGYTF.

This clonotype was recorded a few times. The chain uses TRBV12-3 or TRBV12-4 and TRBJ1-3, with 9 bases identical to TRBD1. This CDR3 is 16 amino acids long. V lost 3 bases and J lost 2; bases outside the gene matches: 5. CDR3 loop: CASSFPGQGTGNTIYF. As DNA, the CDR3 is TGTGCCAGCAGTTTCCCCGGACAGGGGACTGGAAACACCATATATTTT.

This sequence joins TRBV6-5 and TRBJ1-6; D is undetermined. The CDR3 is 15 residues long. Germline V CDR1 and CDR2: MNHEY, SVGAGI. V shed 3 bases and J shed 7 bases, with 13 bases lying between them. CDR3 bases: TGTGCCAGCAGTTATACCACGGCGGGGAATTCACCCCTCCACTTT. Its protein product is CASSYTTAGNSPLHF.

This clonotype was detected only a few times. V is TRBV5-1 and J is TRBJ1-4; D is uncertain. CDR1 is SGHRS, CDR2 YFSETQ, per germline. Trimming removed 1 base at V and 6 bases at J, with 13 bases between. The CDR3 has 15 amino acids. The CDR3 nucleotides read TGCGCCAGCAGCTTGATATCCGGAGGAGATGAAAAACTGTTTTTT. Translation gives CASSLISGGDEKLFF. Combining the CDR3 with reference TRBV5-1 and TRBJ1-4 gives the whole variable domain KAGVTQTPRYLIKTRGQQVTLSCSPISGHRSVSWYQQTPGQGLQFLFEYFSETQRNKGNFPGRFSGRQFSNSRSEMNVSTLELGDSALYLCASSLISGGDEKLFFGSGTQLSVL.

The chain links TRBV5-5 to TRBJ2-3, with D uncertain. Germline-derived CDR1 and CDR2 are SGHKS and YYEKEE (reference sequence). V was trimmed by 5 bases and J by 2 bases, leaving 12 bases between them. CDR3 length: 14 amino acids. The CDR3 DNA follows: TGTGCCAGCAGAGACCCCGGGTACACAGATACGCAGTATTTT. Its protein product is CASRDPGYTDTQYF.

This clonotype was detected many times. V gene TRBV5-1 combines with J gene TRBJ1-1; D remains ambiguous. The CDR3 length is 11 residues. V was shortened by 6 bases and J by 1 base, with 4 bases between the two germline ends. Germline-derived CDR1 and CDR2 are SGHRS and YFSETQ. DNA of the CDR3: TGCGCCAGCACTGGGAACACTGAAGCTTTCTTT. Amino acid sequence: CASTGNTEAFF.

This clonotype was found a few times. The chain uses TRBV20-1 and TRBJ2-3; TRBD2 aligns across 9 bases. CDR1 is DFQATT, CDR2 SNEGSKA, per germline (reference sequence). The junction had 12 bases not matched to a gene; V was cut back by 5 bases and J by 6 bases. The CDR3 is made up of 15 amino acids. The CDR3, as DNA: TGCAGTGCTGGGGGGGGACTAGCAACGTGGGATACGCAGTATTTT. This translates into CSAGGGLATWDTQYF.

This clonotype occurred a few times. This chain uses TRBV7-2 with TRBJ2-2; D may be TRBD1 (7 bases). The CDR3 loop spans 14 amino acids. The ends were cut back, 3 bases at V and 4 bases at J, with 9 bases in the middle. Germline V lookup: CDR1 SGHTA, CDR2 FQGNSA. Written as DNA, the CDR3 is TGTGCCAGCAGCTTCAGGGGGGTCACCGGGGAGCTGTTTTTT. Translating it yields CASSFRGVTGELFF.

The genes are TRBV20-1 and TRBJ2-7; TRBD2 matches at 10 bases. The junction had 6 bases not matched to a gene; V was cut back by 1 base and J by 3 bases. The germline gives CDR1 DFQATT, CDR2 SNEGSKA (reference sequence). This CDR3 has 15 residues. The CDR3 region has the DNA TGCAGTGCTAGAGCGACGGGACTAGCGCACTACGAGCAGTACTTC. Amino acids: CSARATGLAHYEQYF.

The chain carries TRBV3-1 and TRBJ2-5; D might be TRBD2 (5 bases). This CDR3 comprises 17 residues. The germline V and J ends were trimmed by 2 bases and 2 bases, with 18 bases remaining between them. The germline V gene has CDR1 LGHDT and CDR2 YNNKEL (reference sequence). The CDR3 region is CASSQQSWTRRQETQYF. The CDR3 DNA is TGTGCCAGCAGCCAACAGTCGTGGACTCGGCGACAAGAGACCCAGTACTTC.

This clonotype has a count of ten or more. This chain joins TRBV7-2 and TRBJ2-5; TRBD1 or TRBD2 may be the D gene (5 bases each). Between the trimmed V and J ends, which lost 0 bases and 6 bases, there was a span of 11 bases. This CDR3 has 14 amino acids. CDR1 is SGHTA and CDR2 is FQGNSA in the germline V gene. The CDR3 nucleotides are TGTGCCAGCAGCTTAGCGATCGGGGACCAGACCCAGTACTTC. Protein sequence: CASSLAIGDQTQYF.

This clonotype was counted a few times. The V call is TRBV20-1, the J call TRBJ2-3; D is possibly TRBD2 (5 bases). The CDR3 length is 15 residues. Per the germline V gene, CDR1 is DFQATT and CDR2 is SNEGSKA (reference sequence). The V and J ends lost 3 bases and 4 bases respectively, with 17 bases between them. Here the CDR3 reads CSASGPLAKPDTQYF. The CDR3 DNA follows: TGCAGTGCTAGCGGGCCGCTAGCAAAGCCAGATACGCAGTATTTT.

There are many counts of this clonotype. The chain recombines TRBV20-1 with TRBJ2-1; a weak D match, TRBD1 (6 bases). The V gene lost 3 bases and the J gene lost 5 bases, with 8 bases spanning the gap. Germline assignment: CDR1 DFQATT and CDR2 SNEGSKA (reference sequence). The CDR3 consists of 12 residues. The CDR3 loop reads CSASGQHNEQFF. CDR3 sequence (DNA): TGCAGTGCTAGCGGACAGCACAATGAGCAGTTCTTC.

The CDR3 spells CSARATGGRVGYTF. DNA of the CDR3: TGCAGTGCTAGAGCGACAGGGGGTCGGGTTGGCTACACCTTC. The chain links TRBV20-1 to TRBJ1-2; 9 bases match TRBD1. Trimming removed 1 base from V and 7 bases from J; junction bases left unmatched: 7. Germline V lookup: CDR1 DFQATT, CDR2 SNEGSKA (reference sequence). This CDR3 has 14 residues.

This clonotype was seen ten or more times. This chain uses TRBV10-3 with TRBJ2-1, with 9 bases matching TRBD1. Germline V lookup: CDR1 ENHRY, CDR2 SYGVKD. The J segment lost 6 bases and the V segment lost 6 bases, leaving 6 bases of the junction unmatched. This CDR3 contains 14 residues. Here the CDR3 DNA reads TGTGCCATCAGGCCGGGACAGGGTAGCAATGAGCAGTTCTTC. Amino acid sequence: CAIRPGQGSNEQFF.

This clonotype showed up many times. The chain is built from TRBV4-1 and TRBJ1-1; 8 nucleotides line up with TRBD1. The V gene's germline CDR1 is MGHRA and CDR2 YSYEKL. V shed 1 base, J shed 7 bases, and the junction held 5 bases outside the gene matches. This CDR3 contains 14 residues. DNA for the CDR3: TGCGCCAGCAGCCAAGGATGGACAGGGCTTGAAGCTTTCTTT. Protein product: CASSQGWTGLEAFF.